This T cell receptor (beta chain) was retrieved from a study of response to subunit inactivated influenza vaccine. Of note for this clonotype: The antigen is unknown.

TCRdb used MiXCR to reprocess the RT-PCR reads, holding one entry per CDR3 protein. The table includes hundreds of thousands of distinct CDR3 sequences, about 10% detected once. Study-wide points: Authors suggested seasonal influenza vaccinations each recruit few new T cells.

This sample also belongs to another study, concerning T cells expressing NK-cell markers. That paper notes: TCR beta libraries carry UMIs added by 5'RACE template switching. Researchers got TCR beta repertoires out of sorted CD3+CD56+NKG2C+, CD3+CD56+NKG2C- and CD3+CD56-NKG2C+ T cells. Of eight sequenced donors, seven were HCMV-seropositive and one HCMV-seronegative. Uncertainty persisted over the HCMV specificity of expanded NKG2C+ T cell clones.

The sequence derives from a man in his fifties who received an inactivated influenza vaccine. The starting material was PBMCs from blood, obtained on the day of vaccination.

For the CDR3, the DNA is TGTGCCAGCAGCCCACAGGGACAGCGCACAGATACGCAGTATTTT. The encoded protein is CASSPQGQRTDTQYF. The chain couples TRBV9 to TRBJ2-3; 7 bases are a match to TRBD1. V was pared by 4 bases and J by 1 base, with 6 bases of the junction left unmatched. The germline gives CDR1 SGDLS, CDR2 YYNGEE. This CDR3 comprises 15 residues. Complete variable domain (other parts from reference TRBV9 and TRBJ2-3): DSGVTQTPKHLITATGQRVTLRCSPRSGDLSVYWYQQSLDQGLQFLIQYYNGEERAKGNILERFSAQQFPDLHSELNLSSLELGDSALYFCASSPQGQRTDTQYFGPGTRLTVL.